The 27 T cell receptor beta chains given below trace back to one sample, sequenced in a study of neurological immune-mediated disorders. Each CDR3 protein is one row after TCRdb ran MiXCR on the 5' RACE reads. The data show 55,000 to 70,000 distinct CDR3 sequences, over 9.5% seen once. The sample comprised PBMCs. Receptors originate from a man aged 60 to 75 in good health.

In this sample, this clonotype turned up many times. The J gene is TRBJ2-2, the V gene TRBV5-1; no reliable D call. Trimming left V 3 bases short and J 5 bases short, with 8 bases between. The V gene's germline CDR1 is SGHRS and CDR2 YFSETQ. The CDR3 runs to 13 residues. The chain's CDR3 is CASSWDGTGELFF. Here the CDR3 DNA reads TGCGCCAGCAGCTGGGATGGGACCGGGGAGCTGTTTTTT.

This clonotype was seen at least ten times. This chain uses TRBV3-1 with TRBJ2-7, with 7 bases matching TRBD2. The CDR3 spans 15 residues. Germline CDR1 is LGHDT and CDR2 is YNNKEL (reference sequence). After removal of 5 bases from V and 0 bases from J, the junction contained 7 bases not matched to a gene. As DNA, the CDR3 is TGTGCCAGCAGCGAGGCGGCTAGCGGCTCCTACGAGCAGTACTTC. Protein product: CASSEAASGSYEQYF.

This clonotype was recorded at least ten times. The chain uses TRBV7-9 and TRBJ2-7, with TRBD2 as a possible D gene (7 bases). The CDR3 runs to 12 residues. Germline assignment: CDR1 SEHNR and CDR2 FQNEAQ (reference sequence). V was clipped by 8 bases and J by 2 bases, with 10 bases between them. DNA of the CDR3: TGTGCCAGCCGCGGGGGCCCCTACGAGCAGTACTTC. It yields the protein CASRGGPYEQYF.

This clonotype was seen at least ten times. The chain employs TRBV3-1 and TRBJ1-1; D call uncertain. The length of the CDR3 is 13 residues. V lost 3 bases and J lost 1, with 6 bases in between. Germline CDR1 is LGHDT and CDR2 is YNNKEL (reference sequence). CDR3 nucleotide sequence: TGTGCCAGCAGCCAGACCTCGAACACTGAAGCTTTCTTT. As protein: CASSQTSNTEAFF.

This clonotype was detected ten times or more. The genes are TRBV3-1 and TRBJ1-5, with D perhaps TRBD1 (6 bases). The germline V gene has CDR1 LGHDT and CDR2 YNNKEL (reference sequence). This CDR3 region has 16 residues. V was shortened by 1 base and J by 7 bases, with 17 bases between the two germline ends. CDR3 sequence (DNA): TGTGCCAGCAGCCAAGGTATCAGGGGCGCCCCGCAGCCCCAGCATTTT. Translating it yields CASSQGIRGAPQPQHF. Drawing the rest from reference TRBV3-1 and TRBJ1-5, the complete variable domain is DTAVSQTPKYLVTQMGNDKSIKCEQNLGHDTMYWYKQDSKKFLKIMFSYNNKELIINETVPNRFSPKSPDKAHLNLHINSLELGDSAVYFCASSQGIRGAPQPQHFGDGTRLSIL.

The chain carries TRBV6-2 or TRBV6-3 and TRBJ2-1, with D perhaps being TRBD1 or TRBD2 (6 bases each). This CDR3 comprises 12 residues. V lost 8 bases to trimming and J lost 4 bases, with 9 bases between them. CDR1 and CDR2 from the germline V gene are MNHEY and SVGEGT. CDR3 in DNA: TGTGCCAGCGGAGGGGGTTACAATGAGCAGTTCTTC. Translating it yields CASGGGYNEQFF.

This clonotype was found many times. CDR3 residues: CASSHLIAGETQYF. The CDR3 coding sequence is TGTGCCAGCAGCCATCTTATTGCGGGGGAGACCCAGTACTTC. The rearrangement uses TRBV14 and TRBJ2-5; D possibly corresponds to TRBD2 (6 bases). Germline V gene lookup returns CDR1 SGHDN and CDR2 FVKESK. V was clipped by 3 bases and J by 5 bases, with 13 bases between them. The length of the CDR3 is 14 residues. The full variable domain, its missing parts supplied by reference TRBV14 and TRBJ2-5, is EAGVTQFPSHSVIEKGQTVTLRCDPISGHDNLYWYRRVMGKEIKFLLHFVKESKQDESGMPNNRFLAERTGGTYSTLKVQPAELEDSGVYFCASSHLIAGETQYFGPGTRLLVL.

This clonotype was counted ten times or more. The rearrangement uses TRBV6-6 and TRBJ1-1, with D hard to call. Trimming took off 5 bases at V and 4 bases at J, with 11 bases between the two ends. Germline values: CDR1 MNHNY, CDR2 SVGAGI (reference sequence). This CDR3 is built from 13 residues. In DNA, the CDR3 is TGTGCCAGCAGTCCCGGGATGGGCACTGAAGCTTTCTTT. Residues: CASSPGMGTEAFF.

This clonotype showed up many times. The chain couples TRBV12-3 or TRBV12-4 to TRBJ2-1, with D tentatively TRBD1 (5 bases). This CDR3 is built from 11 residues. V dropped 5 bases and J dropped 11 bases, with 10 bases sitting between them. This CDR3 reads CASSLDRKQFF. CDR3 sequence (DNA): TGTGCCAGCAGTCTCGACAGAAAGCAGTTCTTC.

This clonotype was observed at least ten times. The chain recombines TRBV12-3 or TRBV12-4 with TRBJ2-3; the D is unclear. The CDR3 extends over 12 amino acids. Trimming took 7 bases from V and 6 from J, leaving 11 bases between them. CDR3 region: CASNLGKDTQYF. The DNA for the CDR3 is TGTGCCAGCAATCTAGGGAAGGATACGCAGTATTTT.

This clonotype was picked up many times. The rearrangement uses TRBV7-2 and TRBJ2-5, with TRBD1 matching 7 bases. This CDR3 is built from 15 residues. J was trimmed by 5 bases and V by 1 base; bases with no gene match: 7. Germline V gene lookup returns CDR1 SGHTA and CDR2 FQGNSA. The CDR3 DNA follows: TGTGCCAGCAGCTTAGGGGGGACAGTCGGGGAGACCCAGTACTTC. Protein: CASSLGGTVGETQYF. The full variable domain, completed using reference TRBV7-2 and TRBJ2-5, is GAGVSQSPSNKVTEKGKDVELRCDPISGHTALYWYRQSLGQGLEFLIYFQGNSAPDKSGLPSDRFSAERTGGSVSTLTIQRTQQEDSAVYLCASSLGGTVGETQYFGPGTRLLVL.

Many counts were recorded for this clonotype. The chain uses TRBV10-3 and TRBJ2-7; 7 nucleotides match TRBD1. The junction had 7 bases not matched to a gene; V was cut back by 3 bases and J by 5 bases. The CDR3 is 14 amino acids. Germline V gives CDR1 ENHRY, CDR2 SYGVKD. The CDR3 bases are TGTGCCATCAGTGAAGGGACAGCAAAGCACGAGCAGTACTTC. It yields the protein CAISEGTAKHEQYF.

The table lists this clonotype with many counts. This rearrangement joins TRBV5-1 to TRBJ2-1; 9 bases agree with TRBD1. The germline CDR1 and CDR2 sequences are SGHRS and YFSETQ. There are 18 residues in the CDR3. The J segment lost 6 bases and the V segment lost 0 bases, leaving 13 bases of the junction unmatched. The CDR3 here is CASSLVAGTGSVRNEQFF. The DNA for the CDR3 is TGCGCCAGCAGCTTGGTGGCCGGGACAGGGAGTGTTCGCAATGAGCAGTTCTTC.

This clonotype was detected ten times or more. The V gene is TRBV5-1, the J gene TRBJ2-7; tentatively, D is TRBD1 (6 bases). Trimming stripped 0 bases from V and 3 bases from J, with 7 bases between. This CDR3 is built from 13 residues. CDR1 is SGHRS, CDR2 YFSETQ, per germline. CDR3 amino acids: CASSLGQVYEQYF. The CDR3 coding sequence is TGCGCCAGCAGCTTGGGACAGGTCTACGAGCAGTACTTC.

This clonotype appeared many times. The rearrangement uses TRBV20-1 and TRBJ2-7; TRBD1 agrees at 9 bases. Per the germline V gene, CDR1 is DFQATT and CDR2 is SNEGSKA (reference sequence). The CDR3 consists of 13 residues. The V gene end was trimmed by 4 bases and the J gene end by 7 bases; junction bases not matched to a gene: 8. CDR3 protein: CSATGQGFGEQYF. CDR3 bases: TGCAGTGCTACGGGACAGGGATTTGGGGAGCAGTACTTC.

This clonotype was observed many times. The chain links TRBV7-2 to TRBJ1-2; D may be TRBD1 (6 bases). The length of the CDR3 is 14 residues. The V gene lost 3 bases and the J gene lost 5 bases, with 13 bases spanning the gap. Germline V lookup: CDR1 SGHTA, CDR2 FQGNSA. The DNA for the CDR3 is TGTGCCAGCAGCTTCACAGGGTCACTTTATGGCTACACCTTC. It is translated as CASSFTGSLYGYTF.

This clonotype was seen many times. This chain uses TRBV12-3 or TRBV12-4 with TRBJ2-7; the D gene could be TRBD1 or TRBD2 (5 bases each). Trimming removed 1 base at V and 3 bases at J, with 10 bases between. This CDR3 comprises 14 residues. The CDR3: CASSLGDRLYEQYF. CDR3 in DNA: TGTGCCAGCAGTTTAGGGGACCGACTCTACGAGCAGTACTTC.

This clonotype was counted at least ten times. The CDR3 bases are TGCGCCAGCAGCTTGGAGGCTAGCGGGCGCCATCCGTACTTC. It is translated as CASSLEASGRHPYF. The V gene is TRBV5-1, the J gene TRBJ2-5; 8 nucleotides match TRBD2. Germline CDR1 and CDR2: SGHRS and YFSETQ. J gave up 13 bases and V 0 bases, and 11 bases lay outside the gene matches. CDR3 length: 14 amino acids.

This clonotype was recorded many times. The chain uses TRBV28 and TRBJ2-5, with TRBD1 matching over 8 bases. Germline loops: CDR1 MDHEN, CDR2 SYDVKM. CDR3 length: 13 residues. Trimming took 8 bases from V and 2 from J; bases not matched to a gene: 4. The DNA for the CDR3 is TGTGCCAGCGGACAGGGCTTTCAAGAGACCCAGTACTTC. Translating it yields CASGQGFQETQYF.

At least ten counts were recorded for this clonotype. J is TRBJ2-7 and V is TRBV5-1, with 8 positions matching TRBD2. CDR1 SGHRS and CDR2 YFSETQ come from the germline V gene. With V trimmed by 4 bases and J by 4 bases, 10 bases remained unmatched. This CDR3 is built from 15 residues. CDR3 DNA: TGCGCCAGCAGCACGGTCCTAGCGGGTGGTTACGAGCAGTACTTC. Translation gives CASSTVLAGGYEQYF.

This clonotype was recorded a few times. Possible read error: a much larger clone is one base away. The V and J genes are TRBV20-1 and TRBJ2-2; possibly TRBD1 or TRBD2 for D (5 bases each). The CDR3 length is 13 residues. In germline, CDR1 is DFQATT, CDR2 SNEGSKA (reference sequence). In DNA form, the CDR3 reads TGCAGTGGACAGCTACCGAACACCGGGGAGCCGTTTTTT. This sequence encodes CSGQLPNTGEPFF.

This clonotype was counted at least ten times. The chain uses TRBV29-1 and TRBJ2-3; D is uncertain. Germline loops: CDR1 SQVTM, CDR2 ANQGSEA. Trimming pared 5 bases from V and 0 bases from J, leaving 6 bases between. The CDR3 contains 12 residues. The CDR3 bases are TGCAGCGTTCGGCTCAGCACAGATACGCAGTATTTT. Its translation: CSVRLSTDTQYF.

This clonotype was counted ten times or more. V gene TRBV6-2 or TRBV6-3 combines with J gene TRBJ2-1; possibly TRBD1 for D (6 bases). With 6 bases removed from V and 0 bases from J, the gap between germline ends came to 30 bases. Germline CDR1 is MNHEY and CDR2 is SVGEGT. The CDR3 has 21 residues. CDR3 nucleotide sequence: TGTGCCAGCAGCGACATACAAGGGGGAGACAGGCCCTGGGGCTCCTACAATGAGCAGTTCTTC. It is translated as CASSDIQGGDRPWGSYNEQFF.

This clonotype was seen repeatedly, ten times or more. The CDR3 sequence is CSVTGSRYQETQYF. The CDR3 nucleotides read TGCAGCGTTACAGGGTCCAGGTACCAAGAGACCCAGTACTTC. V and J are TRBV29-1 and TRBJ2-5; tentatively, D is TRBD1 (6 bases). The germline V gene has CDR1 SQVTM and CDR2 ANQGSEA. V lost 5 bases, J lost 0 bases, and 13 bases lay in between. This CDR3 contains 14 residues.

This clonotype has at least ten counts. Compared with germline, one end of the junction differs, possibly owing to a read error. The J gene is TRBJ1-2, the V gene TRBV20-1, with no clear D. The CDR3 is 9 residues long. The germline CDR1 and CDR2 sequences are DFQATT and SNEGSKA (reference sequence). The CDR3 DNA sequence: TGCAGTGCTAGAGATCCCCCGTGCTTC. Amino acid sequence: CSARDPPCF.

This clonotype was seen many times. The chain combines TRBV5-1 with TRBJ1-4; D unresolved. Germline loops: CDR1 SGHRS, CDR2 YFSETQ. The CDR3 runs to 13 residues. Trimming took 5 bases from V and 3 from J, leaving 8 bases between them. The CDR3 protein is CASRGKSNEKLFF. The CDR3 DNA reads TGCGCCAGCAGGGGGAAGTCTAATGAAAAACTGTTTTTT. Supplemented by reference TRBV5-1 and TRBJ1-4, the full variable domain reads KAGVTQTPRYLIKTRGQQVTLSCSPISGHRSVSWYQQTPGQGLQFLFEYFSETQRNKGNFPGRFSGRQFSNSRSEMNVSTLELGDSALYLCASRGKSNEKLFFGSGTQLSVL.

This clonotype was recorded at least ten times. The rearrangement joins TRBV5-6 to TRBJ1-4; D is unresolved. From germline, CDR1 is SGHDT and CDR2 YYEEEE. The CDR3 covers 15 residues. V gave up 3 bases and J gave up 0 bases, with 9 bases separating them. The CDR3 DNA is TGTGCCAGCAGCTCCCCAGATTCAACTAATGAAAAACTGTTTTTT. This translates into CASSSPDSTNEKLFF.